The clone carrying this TCR beta chain was detected many times. Its specificity is unknown. This record comes from a study of prognosis after radiotherapy for stage I lung cancer. Regarding the study as a whole: Unique TCR clone counts were lower following stereotactic body radiation therapy (median approximately 9,600 versus 7,200). Divergent TRBV and TRBJ gene usage has reportedly been observed between patients with and without metastases.

Germline CDR1 reads DFQATT; CDR2 reads SNEGSKA (reference sequence). The ends were cut back, 6 bases at V and 6 bases at J, with 21 bases in the middle. CDR3 length: 15 residues. The genomic DNA TCR beta CDR3 region underwent two rounds of multiplex PCR. The first round of PCR was done with primers that matched each TRBV and TRBJ gene. Universal primers were what the second PCR round relied on. TCRdb redid the calling of the multiplex PCR reads with MiXCR, one entry per CDR3 protein. Of 24,000 or so distinct CDR3 sequences in the sample, about 40% were seen once. Sequenced here: PBMCs, sampled before or after stereotactic body radiation therapy (not recorded which). The rearrangement uses TRBV20-1 and TRBJ2-1, with D perhaps TRBD2 (7 bases). The source of this sequence is a donor aged 50 or older with non-small cell lung cancer. Here the CDR3 DNA reads TGCAGTGCGGGGGAGGGGGGAGTTCTCTTCAATGAGCAGTTCTTC. The encoded protein is CSAGEGGVLFNEQFF.